One and the same sample provided the 10 T cell receptor beta chains below, sequenced in a study of blood T cell repertoires in COVID-19. TCRdb's copy holds only in-frame clones and misses some; the assay was immunoSEQ multiplex PCR. The sample consists of hundreds of thousands of clones, 84% of them appearing once. The sequencing input was peripheral blood. These receptors were taken from a human donor in a cohort sampled during active COVID-19.

The V call is TRBV29-1, the J call TRBJ2-3; 7 bases agree with TRBD2. The CDR3 extends over 18 amino acids. The V gene end was trimmed by 4 bases and the J gene end by 4 bases; junction bases not matched to a gene: 20. Looked up from germline, CDR1 is SQVTM and CDR2 is ANQGSEA. CDR3 bases: TGCAGCGTTGGGGCTAGCGGCCTTGCCACGGGAGTGGCAGATACGCAGTATTTT. Translating gives CSVGASGLATGVADTQYF.

The chain links TRBV6-5 to TRBJ2-7; the match to TRBD2 covers 7 bases. Losses at the gene ends were 6 bases for V and 0 bases for J; bases not matched to a gene: 8. This CDR3 is built from 15 residues. Per germline, CDR1 MNHEY and CDR2 SVGAGI. The CDR3 bases are TGTGCCAGCAGGGCCCTGTCGGGAGGCTCCTACGAGCAGTACTTC. This sequence encodes CASRALSGGSYEQYF.

The rearrangement uses TRBV7-9 and TRBJ1-2; D perhaps matches TRBD1 (6 bases). Looked up from germline, CDR1 is SEHNR and CDR2 is FQNEAQ (reference sequence). CDR3 length equals 14 residues. The V and J ends lost 5 bases and 2 bases respectively, with 12 bases between them. CDR3 amino acids: CASSTQGQNYGYTF. CDR3 DNA sequence: TGTGCCAGCAGCACACAGGGCCAGAACTATGGCTACACCTTC.

The sample holds many counts of this clone. The chain is built from TRBV2 and TRBJ2-1, with 7 bases matching TRBD2. The CDR3 is made up of 15 amino acids. Germline assignment: CDR1 SNHLY and CDR2 FYNNEI. Unmatched junction bases numbered 5, after V lost 6 bases and J lost 0 bases. CDR3 nucleotides: TGTGCCAGCAGGGCGACTAGCTCCTCCTACAATGAGCAGTTCTTC. Translated, it gives CASRATSSSYNEQFF. Drawing the rest from reference TRBV2 and TRBJ2-1, the complete variable domain is EPEVTQTPSHQVTQMGQEVILRCVPISNHLYFYWYRQILGQKVEFLVSFYNNEISEKSEIFDDQFSVERPDGSNFTLKIRSTKLEDSAMYFCASRATSSSYNEQFFGPGTRLTVL.

The V and J genes are TRBV2 and TRBJ1-1, with a possible D match to TRBD1 (6 bases). The CDR3 loop spans 12 amino acids. V shed 6 bases and J shed 8 bases, with 13 bases lying between them. Germline V gene sequence: CDR1 SNHLY, CDR2 FYNNEI. CDR3 nucleotides: TGTGCCAGCAGCATTGGGACACCCGAAGCTTTCTTT. Translated, it gives CASSIGTPEAFF.

The chain recombines TRBV27 with TRBJ1-3, with TRBD1 as a possible D gene (6 bases). CDR3 length: 17 amino acids. Between the trimmed V and J ends, which lost 4 bases and 5 bases, there was a span of 21 bases. The germline V gene encodes CDR1 MNHEY and CDR2 SMNVEV (reference sequence). The CDR3 sequence is CASSSNIRDKQRNTIYF. CDR3 bases: TGTGCCAGCAGTTCGAATATCCGGGACAAGCAACGAAACACCATATATTTT.

This clone showed up just once. V and J are TRBV19 and TRBJ1-5; tentative D call: TRBD1 (6 bases). The CDR3 has 17 residues. V shed 1 base and J shed 0 bases, with 13 bases lying between them. Per the germline V gene, CDR1 is LNHDA and CDR2 is SQIVND (reference sequence). The DNA for the CDR3 is TGTGCCAGTAGTATAGCAACAGGGCTACATAGCAATCAGCCCCAGCATTTT. This gives the protein CASSIATGLHSNQPQHF.

V is TRBV3-1 (or the pseudogene TRBV3-2) and J is TRBJ1-2; D unclear. Looked up from germline, CDR1 is LGHDT and CDR2 is YNNKEL (reference sequence). V was shortened by 7 bases and J by 7 bases, with 19 bases between the two germline ends. The CDR3 is made up of 14 amino acids. The CDR3 DNA reads as TGTGCCAGCACGACTACCCCGCAGGCCCGTGGCTACACCTTC. As protein: CASTTTPQARGYTF.

J is TRBJ2-3 and V is TRBV19; D might be TRBD2 (6 bases). CDR3 size: 15 residues. V was cut by 4 bases and J by 1 base, with 12 bases left in between. Germline lookup yields CDR1 LNHDA and CDR2 SQIVND (reference sequence). Here the CDR3 reads CASSNQGGGTDTQYF. The CDR3 coding sequence is TGTGCCAGTAGTAATCAGGGAGGTGGCACAGATACGCAGTATTTT.

The J gene is TRBJ2-7, the V gene TRBV9; maybe TRBD1 (5 bases). This CDR3 region has 15 residues. V was pared by 0 bases and J by 2 bases, with 12 bases between. Germline CDR1 is SGDLS and CDR2 is YYNGEE. CDR3 loop: CASSVEDSMTYEQYF. The DNA for the CDR3 is TGTGCCAGCAGCGTAGAAGACAGTATGACCTACGAGCAGTACTTC.